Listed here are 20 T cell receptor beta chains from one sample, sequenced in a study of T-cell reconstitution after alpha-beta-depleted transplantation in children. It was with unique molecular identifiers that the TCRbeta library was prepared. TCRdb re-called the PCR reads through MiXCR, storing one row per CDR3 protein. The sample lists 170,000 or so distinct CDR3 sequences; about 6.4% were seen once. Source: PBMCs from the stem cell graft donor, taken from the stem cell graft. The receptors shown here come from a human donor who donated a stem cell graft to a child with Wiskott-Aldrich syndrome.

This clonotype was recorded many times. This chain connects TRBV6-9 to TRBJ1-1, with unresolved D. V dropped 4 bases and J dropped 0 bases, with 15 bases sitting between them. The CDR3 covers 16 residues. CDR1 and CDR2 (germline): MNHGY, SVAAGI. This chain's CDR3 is CASSCPTRTLNTEAFF. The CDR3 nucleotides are TGTGCCAGCAGTTGCCCTACACGCACGTTGAACACTGAAGCTTTCTTT.

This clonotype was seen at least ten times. The CDR3, as DNA: TGTGCCAGCAGCTCTCGACAGGGGGCCCGACTGGGCTCGCAGTATTTT. Residues: CASSSRQGARLGSQYF. This rearrangement joins TRBV7-2 to TRBJ2-3; TRBD1 aligns across 10 bases. V trimming: 4 bases; J trimming: 10 bases; junction bases outside the gene matches: 14. The V gene's germline CDR1 is SGHTA and CDR2 FQGNSA. The CDR3 extends over 16 amino acids.

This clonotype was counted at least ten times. The CDR3 region is CASRAPGTGGFTEAFF. The CDR3 DNA is TGTGCCAGCAGGGCACCCGGGACAGGGGGCTTCACTGAAGCTTTCTTT. This chain uses TRBV3-1 with TRBJ1-1; 12 nucleotides line up with TRBD1. The germline V gene has CDR1 LGHDT and CDR2 YNNKEL (reference sequence). This CDR3 spans 16 amino acids. The V and J ends lost 6 bases and 4 bases, in that order; junction bases with no gene match: 9.

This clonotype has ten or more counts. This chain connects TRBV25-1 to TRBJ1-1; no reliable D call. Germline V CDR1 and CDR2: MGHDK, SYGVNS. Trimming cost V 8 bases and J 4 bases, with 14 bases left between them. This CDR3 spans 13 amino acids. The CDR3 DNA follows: TGTGCCAGCTCCCGATGGGGAGTCACTGAAGCTTTCTTT. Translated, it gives CASSRWGVTEAFF.

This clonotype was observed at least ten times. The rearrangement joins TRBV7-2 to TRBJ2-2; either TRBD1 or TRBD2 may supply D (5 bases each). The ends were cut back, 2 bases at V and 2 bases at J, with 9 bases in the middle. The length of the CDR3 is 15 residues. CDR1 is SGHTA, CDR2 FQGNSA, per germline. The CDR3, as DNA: TGTGCCAGCAGCTTAACGAGGGGTAACACCGGGGAGCTGTTTTTT. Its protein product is CASSLTRGNTGELFF.

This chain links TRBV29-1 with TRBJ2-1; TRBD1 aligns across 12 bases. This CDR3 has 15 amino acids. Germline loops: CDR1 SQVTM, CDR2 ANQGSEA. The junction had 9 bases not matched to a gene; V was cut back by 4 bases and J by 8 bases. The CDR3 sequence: CSVGYPGTGGYEQFF. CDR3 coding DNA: TGCAGCGTTGGGTATCCCGGGACAGGGGGCTATGAGCAGTTCTTC.

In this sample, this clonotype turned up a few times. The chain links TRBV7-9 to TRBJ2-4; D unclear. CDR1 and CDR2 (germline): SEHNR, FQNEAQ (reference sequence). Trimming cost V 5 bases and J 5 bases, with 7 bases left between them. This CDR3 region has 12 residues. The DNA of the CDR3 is TGTGCCAGCAGCGGCGCGGAAAACATTCAGTACTTC. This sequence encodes CASSGAENIQYF.

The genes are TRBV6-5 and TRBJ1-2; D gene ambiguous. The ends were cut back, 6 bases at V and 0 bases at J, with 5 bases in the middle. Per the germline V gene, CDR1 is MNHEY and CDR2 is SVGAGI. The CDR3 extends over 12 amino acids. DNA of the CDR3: TGTGCCAGCAGGGGTCCTAACTATGGCTACACCTTC. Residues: CASRGPNYGYTF.

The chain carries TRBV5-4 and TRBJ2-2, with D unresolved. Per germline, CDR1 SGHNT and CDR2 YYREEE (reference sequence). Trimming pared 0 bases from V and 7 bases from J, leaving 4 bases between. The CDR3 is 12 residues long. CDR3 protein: CASSLDIGELFF. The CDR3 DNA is TGTGCCAGCAGCTTGGATATCGGGGAGCTGTTTTTT. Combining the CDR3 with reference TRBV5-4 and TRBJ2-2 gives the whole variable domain ETGVTQSPTHLIKTRGQQVTLRCSSQSGHNTVSWYQQALGQGPQFIFQYYREEENGRGNFPPRFSGLQFPNYSSELNVNALELDDSALYLCASSLDIGELFFGEGSRLTVL.

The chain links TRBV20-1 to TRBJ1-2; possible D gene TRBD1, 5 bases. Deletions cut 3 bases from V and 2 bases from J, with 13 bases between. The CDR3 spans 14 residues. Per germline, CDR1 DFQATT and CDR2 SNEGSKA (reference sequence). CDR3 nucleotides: TGCAGTGCTAGGGACACTTTATACAACTATGGCTACACCTTC. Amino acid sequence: CSARDTLYNYGYTF.

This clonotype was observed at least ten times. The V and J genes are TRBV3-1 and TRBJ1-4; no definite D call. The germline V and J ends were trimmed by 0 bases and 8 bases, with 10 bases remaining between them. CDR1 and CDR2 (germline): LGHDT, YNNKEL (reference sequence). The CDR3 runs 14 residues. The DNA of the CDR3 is TGTGCCAGCAGCCAAGATCGCAGACGGGAAAAACTGTTTTTT. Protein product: CASSQDRRREKLFF.

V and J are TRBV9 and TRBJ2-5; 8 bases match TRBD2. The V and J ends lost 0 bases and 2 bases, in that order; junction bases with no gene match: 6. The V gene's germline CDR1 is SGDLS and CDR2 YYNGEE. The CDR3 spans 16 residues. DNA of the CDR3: TGTGCCAGCAGCGTAGAGTTAGCGGGAACTCAAGAGACCCAGTACTTC. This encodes CASSVELAGTQETQYF.

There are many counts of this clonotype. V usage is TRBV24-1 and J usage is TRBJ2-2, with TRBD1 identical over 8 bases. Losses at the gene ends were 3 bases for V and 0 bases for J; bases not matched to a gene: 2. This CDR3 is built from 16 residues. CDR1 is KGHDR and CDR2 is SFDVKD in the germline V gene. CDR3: CATSDRRGPNTGELFF. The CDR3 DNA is TGTGCCACCAGTGATCGCAGGGGGCCGAACACCGGGGAGCTGTTTTTT.

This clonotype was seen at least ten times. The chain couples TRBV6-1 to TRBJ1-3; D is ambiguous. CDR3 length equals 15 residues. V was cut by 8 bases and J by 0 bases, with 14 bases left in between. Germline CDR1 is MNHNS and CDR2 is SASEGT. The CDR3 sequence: CASGKYRSSGNTIYF. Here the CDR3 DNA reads TGTGCCAGCGGGAAGTATAGGAGCTCTGGAAACACCATATATTTT.

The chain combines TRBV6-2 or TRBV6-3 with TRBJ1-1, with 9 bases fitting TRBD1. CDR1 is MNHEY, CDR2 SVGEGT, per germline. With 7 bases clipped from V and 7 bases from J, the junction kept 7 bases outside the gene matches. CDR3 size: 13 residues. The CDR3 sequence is CASTTGTGNEAFF. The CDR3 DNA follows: TGTGCCAGCACCACCGGGACAGGGAATGAAGCTTTCTTT.

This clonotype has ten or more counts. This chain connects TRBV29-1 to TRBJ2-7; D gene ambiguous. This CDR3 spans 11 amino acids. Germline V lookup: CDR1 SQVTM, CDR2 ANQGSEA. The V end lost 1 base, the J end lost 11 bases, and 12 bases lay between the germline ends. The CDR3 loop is CSVEVLGSKYF. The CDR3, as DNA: TGCAGCGTTGAAGTCCTCGGGTCTAAGTACTTC.

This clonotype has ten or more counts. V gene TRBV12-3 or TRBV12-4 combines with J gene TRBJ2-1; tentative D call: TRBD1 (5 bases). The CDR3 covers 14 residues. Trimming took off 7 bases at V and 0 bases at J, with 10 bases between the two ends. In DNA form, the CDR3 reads TGTGCCAGCAAACTCGACAGCTCCTACAATGAGCAGTTCTTC. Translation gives CASKLDSSYNEQFF.

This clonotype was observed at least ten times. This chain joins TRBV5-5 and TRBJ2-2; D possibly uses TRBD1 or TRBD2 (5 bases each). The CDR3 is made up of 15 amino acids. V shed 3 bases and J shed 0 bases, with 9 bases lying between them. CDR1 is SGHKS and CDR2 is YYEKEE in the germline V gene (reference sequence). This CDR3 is CASSSGRTNTGELFF. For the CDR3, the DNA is TGTGCCAGCAGCTCGGGACGGACGAACACCGGGGAGCTGTTTTTT.

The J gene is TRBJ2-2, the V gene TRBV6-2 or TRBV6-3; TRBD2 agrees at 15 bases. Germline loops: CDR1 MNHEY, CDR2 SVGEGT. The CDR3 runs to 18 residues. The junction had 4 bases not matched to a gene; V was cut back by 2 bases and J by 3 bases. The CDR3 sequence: CASSYGTSGRTYTGELFF. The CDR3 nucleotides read TGTGCCAGCAGTTACGGGACTAGCGGGAGGACCTACACCGGGGAGCTGTTTTTT.

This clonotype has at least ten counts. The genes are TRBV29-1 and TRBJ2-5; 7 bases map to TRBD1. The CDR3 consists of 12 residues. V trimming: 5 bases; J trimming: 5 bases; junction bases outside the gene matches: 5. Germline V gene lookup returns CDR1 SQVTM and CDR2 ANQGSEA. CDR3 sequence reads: CSVKGGAETQYF. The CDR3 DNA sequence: TGCAGCGTTAAAGGGGGCGCGGAGACCCAGTACTTC.